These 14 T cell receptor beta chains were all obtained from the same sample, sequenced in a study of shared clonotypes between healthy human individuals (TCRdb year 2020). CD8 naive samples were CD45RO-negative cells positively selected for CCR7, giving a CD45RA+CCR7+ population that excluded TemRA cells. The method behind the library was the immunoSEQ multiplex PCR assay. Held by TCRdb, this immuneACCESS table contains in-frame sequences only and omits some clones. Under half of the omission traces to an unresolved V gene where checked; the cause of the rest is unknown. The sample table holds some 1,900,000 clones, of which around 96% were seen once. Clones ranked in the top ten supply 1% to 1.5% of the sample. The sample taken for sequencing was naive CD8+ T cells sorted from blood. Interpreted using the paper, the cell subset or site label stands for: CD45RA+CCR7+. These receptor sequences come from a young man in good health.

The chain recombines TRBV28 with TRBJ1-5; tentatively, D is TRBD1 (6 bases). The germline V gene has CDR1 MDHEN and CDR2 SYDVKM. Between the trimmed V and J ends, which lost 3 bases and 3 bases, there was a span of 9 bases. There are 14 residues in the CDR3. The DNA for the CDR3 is TGTGCCAGCAGTTTGTGGGGGCCCAATCAGCCCCAGCATTTT. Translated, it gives CASSLWGPNQPQHF.

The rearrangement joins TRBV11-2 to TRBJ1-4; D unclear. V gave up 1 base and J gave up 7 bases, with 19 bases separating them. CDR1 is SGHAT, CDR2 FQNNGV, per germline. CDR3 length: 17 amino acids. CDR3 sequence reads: CASSLGFIGREGEKLFF. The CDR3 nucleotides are TGTGCCAGCAGCTTAGGCTTCATAGGGAGGGAAGGTGAAAAACTGTTTTTT. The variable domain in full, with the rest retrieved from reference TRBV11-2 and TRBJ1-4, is EAGVAQSPRYKIIEKRQSVAFWCNPISGHATLYWYQQILGQGPKLLIQFQNNGVVDDSQLPKDRFSAERLKGVDSTLKIQPAKLEDSAVYLCASSLGFIGREGEKLFFGSGTQLSVL.

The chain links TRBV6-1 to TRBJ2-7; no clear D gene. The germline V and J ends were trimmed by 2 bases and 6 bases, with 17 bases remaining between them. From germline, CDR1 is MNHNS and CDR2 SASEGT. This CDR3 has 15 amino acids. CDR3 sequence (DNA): TGTGCCAGCAGTGAAAGGTCACCTAGAATCCCCGAGCAGTACTTC. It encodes CASSERSPRIPEQYF.

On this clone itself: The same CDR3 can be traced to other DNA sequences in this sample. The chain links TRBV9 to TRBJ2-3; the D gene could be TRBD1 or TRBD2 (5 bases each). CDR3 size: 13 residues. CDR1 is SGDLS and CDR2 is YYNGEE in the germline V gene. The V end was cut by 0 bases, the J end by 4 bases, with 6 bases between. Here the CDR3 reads CASSVGGSDTQYF. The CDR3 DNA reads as TGTGCCAGCAGCGTAGGGGGGTCAGATACGCAGTATTTT.

CDR3 DNA sequence: TGTGCCAGCAGCTCGACCGGGACAGGCTACGAGCAGTACTTC. This gives the protein CASSSTGTGYEQYF. The gene calls are TRBV7-9 and TRBJ2-7; 8 positions agree with TRBD1. With 4 bases clipped from V and 3 bases from J, the junction kept 5 bases outside the gene matches. CDR3 length: 14 residues. Per the germline V gene, CDR1 is SEHNR and CDR2 is FQNEAQ (reference sequence). Looking up the rest from reference TRBV7-9 and TRBJ2-7 gives the full variable domain: DTGVSQNPRHKITKRGQNVTFRCDPISEHNRLYWYRQTLGQGPEFLTYFQNEAQLEKSRLLSDRFSAERPKGSFSTLEIQRTEQGDSAMYLCASSSTGTGYEQYFGPGTRLTVT.

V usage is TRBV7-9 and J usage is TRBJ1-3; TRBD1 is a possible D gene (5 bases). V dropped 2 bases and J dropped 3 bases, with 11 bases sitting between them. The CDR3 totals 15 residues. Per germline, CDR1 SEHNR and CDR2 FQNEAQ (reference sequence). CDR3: CASSLPGLHGNTIYF. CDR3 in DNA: TGTGCCAGCAGCTTACCAGGGCTACATGGAAACACCATATATTTT. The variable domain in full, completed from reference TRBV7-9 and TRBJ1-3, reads DTGVSQNPRHKITKRGQNVTFRCDPISEHNRLYWYRQTLGQGPEFLTYFQNEAQLEKSRLLSDRFSAERPKGSFSTLEIQRTEQGDSAMYLCASSLPGLHGNTIYFGEGSWLTVV.

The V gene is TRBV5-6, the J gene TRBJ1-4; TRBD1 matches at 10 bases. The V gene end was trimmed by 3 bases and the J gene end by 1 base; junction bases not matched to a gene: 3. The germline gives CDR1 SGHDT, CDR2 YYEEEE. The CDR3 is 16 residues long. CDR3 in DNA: TGTGCCAGCAGCTCTGGACAGGGGGTAACTAATGAAAAACTGTTTTTT. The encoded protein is CASSSGQGVTNEKLFF.

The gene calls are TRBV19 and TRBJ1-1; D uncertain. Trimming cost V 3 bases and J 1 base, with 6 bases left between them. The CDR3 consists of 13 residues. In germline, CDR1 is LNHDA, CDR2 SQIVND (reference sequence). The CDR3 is CASSIYPNTEAFF. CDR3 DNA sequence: TGTGCCAGTAGTATTTATCCGAACACTGAAGCTTTCTTT.

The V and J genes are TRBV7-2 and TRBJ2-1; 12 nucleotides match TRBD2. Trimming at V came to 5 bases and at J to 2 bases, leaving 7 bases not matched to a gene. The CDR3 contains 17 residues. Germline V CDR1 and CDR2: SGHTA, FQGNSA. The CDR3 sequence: CASSLRLAGAAYNEQFF. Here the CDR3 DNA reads TGTGCCAGCAGCCTCCGACTAGCGGGAGCGGCCTACAATGAGCAGTTCTTC.

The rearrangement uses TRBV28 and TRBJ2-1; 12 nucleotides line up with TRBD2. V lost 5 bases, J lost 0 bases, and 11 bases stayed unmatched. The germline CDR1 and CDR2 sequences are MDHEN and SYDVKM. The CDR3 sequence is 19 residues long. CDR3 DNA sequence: TGTGCCAGCAGTGCAACTAGCGGGGGGCCCCTAAGCTCCTACAATGAGCAGTTCTTC. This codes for CASSATSGGPLSSYNEQFF.

DNA of the CDR3: TGCGCCAGCAGCCAAGAGGATGGACTAGCGGGGAACTACGAGCAGTACTTC. It is translated as CASSQEDGLAGNYEQYF. The V and J genes are TRBV4-3 and TRBJ2-7; 12 nucleotides match TRBD2. Germline-derived CDR1 and CDR2 are LGHNA and YSLEER. With V trimmed by 0 bases and J by 3 bases, 6 bases remained unmatched. The CDR3 totals 17 residues.

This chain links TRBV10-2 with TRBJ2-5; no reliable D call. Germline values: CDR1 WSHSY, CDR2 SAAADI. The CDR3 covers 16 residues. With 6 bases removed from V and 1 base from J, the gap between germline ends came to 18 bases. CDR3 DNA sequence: TGCGCCAGCAGGGACCACGGCGGTGGGGTCCAAGAGACCCAGTACTTC. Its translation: CASRDHGGGVQETQYF.

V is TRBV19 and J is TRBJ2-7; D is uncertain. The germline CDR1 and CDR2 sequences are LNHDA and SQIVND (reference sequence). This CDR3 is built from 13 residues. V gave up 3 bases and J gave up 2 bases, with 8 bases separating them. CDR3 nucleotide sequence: TGTGCCAGTAGTATTGACCTGGCCTACGAGCAGTACTTC. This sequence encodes CASSIDLAYEQYF.

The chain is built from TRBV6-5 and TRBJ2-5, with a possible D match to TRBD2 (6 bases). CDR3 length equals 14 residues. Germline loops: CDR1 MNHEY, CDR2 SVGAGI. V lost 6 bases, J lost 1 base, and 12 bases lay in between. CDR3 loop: CASSPAGPQETQYF. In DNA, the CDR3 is TGTGCCAGCAGCCCCGCGGGACCCCAAGAGACCCAGTACTTC.